This TCR beta chain came from a study of shared clonotypes between healthy human individuals (TCRdb year 2020). Context from the whole study: Three men and two women, aged 18 to 49 years, made up the cohort. For each donor, CD4 naive and CD4 memory were each run on three plates, CD8 naive on two plates, and CD8 memory on one plate. To estimate repertoire size and how much clonotype sharing occurs between individuals, the study deeply sequenced the blood TCR repertoires of 4 to 6 healthy adults. Libraries were prepared and TCR repertoires were sequenced by different laboratories using diverse techniques, in order to increase sequencing depth and limit assay-specific biases. Each donor's leukapheresis produced roughly between roughly 0.85 and 10 billion PBMCs.

What the research found in general, with its limitations: Rarefaction of sorted-subset datasets indicated incomplete sequencing despite the large sequencing depth. Compared with non-shared clonotypes, clonotypes shared by all four sorted-subset donors had higher generation probabilities. Sharing across four donors was observed for approximately 5% of naive CD4, over 3% of naive CD8, about 2.3% of memory CD4, and about 0.4% of memory CD8 clonotypes. Pairwise subsampling indicated that sequencing depth was expected to affect the degree of clonotype sharing among donors. Only blood was sampled, and tissue TCR repertoires likely differ from those in blood. The small number of donors limited the genetic and exposure-history diversity represented. Larger estimated clonotype richness was generally found for naive subsets than for memory subsets.

CD8 naive samples were CD45RO-negative cells positively selected for CCR7, giving a CD45RA+CCR7+ population that excluded TemRA cells. Healthy HIV-negative adults with no recently reported acute infections or vaccinations were included as donors. All donors were Caucasian adults living in Nashville, Tennessee, USA. Blood was obtained by leukapheresis, after which PBMCs were separated by Ficoll-Histopaque density gradient centrifugation and cryopreserved in liquid nitrogen vapor phase. Analytical flow cytometry was used to check the purity and quantity of each magnetically sorted T cell population. Each sorted fraction had its genomic DNA isolated and then quantified by UV absorbance on a Nanodrop 2000c. Using the deep immunoSEQ assay, multiplex PCR amplified TCR CDR3 regions from genomic DNA. Extracted genomic DNA from each cell subset was spread evenly across all wells of several immunoSEQ 96-well plates, with each plate serving as a replicate. For sorted subsets, each replicate PCR was loaded with 200 ng genomic DNA, equivalent to some 31,000 T cell genomes. The purified libraries were quantified using a Qubit 3.0 fluorometer, sized with a Bioanalyzer 2100, and then quantified again using the KAPA Library Quantification kit. Every immunoSEQ 96-well plate was sequenced on a dedicated single-read 150-cycle Illumina NextSeq 550 flow cell. As for how the authors treated the data: The immunoSEQ output contained only junctional sequences without quality scores, so filtering could not match that applied to full-length reads. To assign V/J genes and CDR3, sequences were annotated against IMGT germline references using PyIR, a Python wrapper for IgBLAST v1.9. Reads with weak V/J assignments (E-value above 1e-6), missing CDR3, stop codons, out-of-frame junctions, or ambiguous translated residues were removed. V3J clonotypes were defined by identical inferred V gene, J gene, and CDR3 amino acid sequence. The percentage overlap between two repertoires was calculated by dividing the number of shared unique clonotypes by the size of the smaller repertoire. Richness of each repertoire was evaluated using RTK rarefaction, the Chao1 estimator, and Recon v2.1 estimates of unobserved clonotypes. OLGA was used to compute generation probabilities for all TCRbeta clonotypes that the gDNA method yielded from a handful of donors. TCRdb obtained this table from immuneACCESS and retained in-frame rearrangements with V and J assigned. These tables miss some clones; where compared with another copy, unresolved V genes account for less than half of the shortfall, and the remainder is unexplained. D and trimming come from the DNA, and the V and J calls and clone size come from that table. Recorded for this sample are approximately 2,000,000 clones; 93% of them occurred a single time. Together, the top ten hold around 1.7% of the sample.

The CDR3 holds 16 amino acids from the cysteine to the phenylalanine. The sequence is cut down to CDR3 DNA, 48 bases in frame from base 1. Trimming costs V 0 bases and J 4 bases, and their ends lie 16 bases apart. CDR1 SQVTM and CDR2 ANQGSEA were looked up in the germline V gene. Notes on this clone: The target of this receptor is not known. It has no much larger one-base neighbor in the sample; base qualities were not kept.

The chain is assembled from TRBV29-1 and TRBJ2-1, with a weak D call of TRBD2 (6 bases match). The receptor's source is a man younger than 30 in good health. Some clones in this sample may be carry-over from other donors' samples. Sequenced material: naive CD8+ T cells from PBMCs. This specimen's cell subset or site label, interpreted: CD45RA+CCR7+. The CDR3 reads as follows: CSVEDRRSGFYNEQFF. The nucleotide sequence reads as follows: TGCAGCGTTGAAGATAGGAGAAGCGGGTTTTACAATGAGCAGTTCTTC.